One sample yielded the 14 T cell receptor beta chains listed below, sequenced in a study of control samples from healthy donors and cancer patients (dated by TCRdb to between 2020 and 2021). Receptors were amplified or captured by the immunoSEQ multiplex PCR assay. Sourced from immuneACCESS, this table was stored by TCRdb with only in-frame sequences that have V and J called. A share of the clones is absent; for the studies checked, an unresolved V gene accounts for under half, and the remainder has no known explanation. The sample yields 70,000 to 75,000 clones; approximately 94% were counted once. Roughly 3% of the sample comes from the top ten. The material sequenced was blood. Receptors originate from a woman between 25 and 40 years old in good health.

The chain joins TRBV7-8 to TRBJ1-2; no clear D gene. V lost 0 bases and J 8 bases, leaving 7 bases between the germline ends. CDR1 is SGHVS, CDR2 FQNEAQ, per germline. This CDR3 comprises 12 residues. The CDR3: CASSLAAGGYTF. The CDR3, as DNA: TGTGCCAGCAGCTTAGCAGCGGGAGGCTACACCTTC.

CDR3 residues: CASSVGPGYEQYF. CDR3 nucleotide sequence: TGTGCCAGCAGCGTAGGCCCGGGCTACGAGCAGTACTTC. The gene calls are TRBV9 and TRBJ2-7; D gene unclear. The germline V and J ends were trimmed by 0 bases and 3 bases, with 7 bases remaining between them. This CDR3 spans 13 amino acids. The germline CDR1 and CDR2 sequences are SGDLS and YYNGEE.

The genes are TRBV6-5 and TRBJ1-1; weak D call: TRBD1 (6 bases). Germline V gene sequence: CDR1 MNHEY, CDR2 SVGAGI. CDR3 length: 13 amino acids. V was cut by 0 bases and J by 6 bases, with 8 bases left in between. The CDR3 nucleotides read TGTGCCAGCAGTTACTCTACAGGGTCTGAAGCTTTCTTT. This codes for CASSYSTGSEAFF.

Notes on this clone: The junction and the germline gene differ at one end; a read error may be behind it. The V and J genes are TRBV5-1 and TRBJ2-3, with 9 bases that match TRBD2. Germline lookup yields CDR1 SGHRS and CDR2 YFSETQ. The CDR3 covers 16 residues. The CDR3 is CASSPLAGGRSSLLNF. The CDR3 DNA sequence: TGCGCCAGCAGCCCTCTGGCGGGGGGGCGGTCCTCGCTGTTGAATTTT.

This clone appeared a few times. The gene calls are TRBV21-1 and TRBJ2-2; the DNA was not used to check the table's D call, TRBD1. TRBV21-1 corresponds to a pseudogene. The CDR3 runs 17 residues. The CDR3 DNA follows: TGTGCCAGCACCCCGCCCCCGCGACAGGAGAACACCGGGGAGCTGTTTTTT. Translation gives CASTPPPRQENTGELFF.

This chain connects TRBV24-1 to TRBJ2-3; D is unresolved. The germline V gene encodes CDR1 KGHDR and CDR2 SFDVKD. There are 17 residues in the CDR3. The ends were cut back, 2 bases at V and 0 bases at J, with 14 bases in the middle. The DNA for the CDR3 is TGTGCCACCAGTGATTGGAAGGGCGGCCTGAGCACAGATACGCAGTATTTT. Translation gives CATSDWKGGLSTDTQYF.

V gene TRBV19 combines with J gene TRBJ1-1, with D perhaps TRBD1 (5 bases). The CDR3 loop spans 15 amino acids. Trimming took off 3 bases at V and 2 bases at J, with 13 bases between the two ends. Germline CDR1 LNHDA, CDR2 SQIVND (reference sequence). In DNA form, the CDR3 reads TGTGCCAGTAGTATTGGGCAGGGTTTCAACACTGAAGCTTTCTTT. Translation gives CASSIGQGFNTEAFF.

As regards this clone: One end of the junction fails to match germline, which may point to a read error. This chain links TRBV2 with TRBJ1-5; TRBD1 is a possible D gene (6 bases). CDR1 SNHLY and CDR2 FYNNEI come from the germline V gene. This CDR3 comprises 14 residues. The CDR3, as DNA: TGTGCCAGCAGGGAAGACAGGCACAATCAGCCCCAGCATTTT. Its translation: CASREDRHNQPQHF.

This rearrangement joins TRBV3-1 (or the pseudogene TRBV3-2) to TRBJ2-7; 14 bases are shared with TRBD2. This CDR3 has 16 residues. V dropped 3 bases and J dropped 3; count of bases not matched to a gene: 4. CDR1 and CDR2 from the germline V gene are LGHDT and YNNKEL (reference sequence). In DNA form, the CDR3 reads TGTGCCAGCAGCCAGGGACTAGCGGGGGACTTCTACGAGCAGTACGTC. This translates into CASSQGLAGDFYEQYV.

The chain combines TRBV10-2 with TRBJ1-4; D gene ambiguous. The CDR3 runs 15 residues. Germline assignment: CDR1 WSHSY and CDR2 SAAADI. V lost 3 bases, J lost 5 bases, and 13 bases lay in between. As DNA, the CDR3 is TGCGCCAGCAGTGACCCTGGACGGATAAATGAAAAACTGTTTTTT. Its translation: CASSDPGRINEKLFF.

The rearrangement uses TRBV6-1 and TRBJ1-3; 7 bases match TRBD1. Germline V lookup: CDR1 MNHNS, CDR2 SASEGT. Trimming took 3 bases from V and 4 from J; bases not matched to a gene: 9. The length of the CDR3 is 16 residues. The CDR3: CASSERQGLPGNTIYF. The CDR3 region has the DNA TGTGCCAGCAGTGAGAGACAGGGCTTACCAGGAAACACCATATATTTT.

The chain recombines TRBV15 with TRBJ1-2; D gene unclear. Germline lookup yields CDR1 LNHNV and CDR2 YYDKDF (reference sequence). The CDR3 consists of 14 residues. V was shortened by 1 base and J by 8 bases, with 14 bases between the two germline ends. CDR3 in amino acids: CATSRGDYGNGYTF. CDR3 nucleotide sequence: TGTGCCACCAGCAGAGGGGATTACGGGAACGGCTACACCTTC.

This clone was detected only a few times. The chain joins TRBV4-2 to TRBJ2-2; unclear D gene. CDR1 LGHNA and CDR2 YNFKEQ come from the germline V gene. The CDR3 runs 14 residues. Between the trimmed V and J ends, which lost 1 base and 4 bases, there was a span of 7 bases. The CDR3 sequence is CASSQVSFTGELFF. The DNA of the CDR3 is TGTGCCAGCAGCCAAGTATCGTTCACCGGGGAGCTGTTTTTT.

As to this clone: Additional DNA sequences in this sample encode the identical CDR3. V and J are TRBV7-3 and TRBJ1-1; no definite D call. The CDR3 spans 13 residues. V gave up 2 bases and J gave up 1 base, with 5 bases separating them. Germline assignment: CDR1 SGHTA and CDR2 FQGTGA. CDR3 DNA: TGTGCCAGCAGCTTAGGGGAGAACACTGAAGCTTTCTTT. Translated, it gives CASSLGENTEAFF.